Detailed here is one TCR beta chain. Its cognate antigen has yet to be identified. No base quality information exists; no much larger clone differs at one position. These data originate in a study of cytotoxic CD8 clonotypes in ibrutinib-treated CLL (dated by TCRdb to the early 2020s). A note on the overall study: The cohort included around 15 treatment-naive and under 13 relapsed/refractory patients; some 18 were IGHV unmutated. Partial responses were observed in roughly 24 patients and complete responses in 2; after a median follow-up of 68 months, remission was maintained in 14 patients and progression was observed in approximately 12. Cryopreserved peripheral blood mononuclear cells were collected before treatment, at response, and at either disease progression or sustained remission. Samples at response were collected after a median of approximately twelve months of treatment, with a range of about 6 to 36 months. On average, each sample had about 250,000 productive templates and approximately 85,000 productive rearrangements. Longitudinal samples were obtainable from about 30% of the 86 participants in the trial. Every sample from remission and from progressive disease was obtained while the patients were still on ibrutinib. On the study overall, not on this receptor specifically: Sampling times were not matched between sustained-remission and progressing patients, and lymph node repertoires were not studied. Public clonotypes were rare and either shrank or stayed stable during treatment, and the rise in clonality at ibrutinib response reflected expansion of private clonotypes. Clonality rose at ibrutinib response, remained stable during sustained remission, and dropped back toward baseline at progression. At baseline, clonality was higher than in age-matched healthy donors and showed a strong correlation with circulating CD8+ T-cell counts.

Each clonotype received, on average, around 10x coverage in deep resolution sequencing performed on a MiSeq, where the target depth lay between 1 in 1 million and 1 in 200,000 T cells. The immunoSEQ hsTCRB Kit was used to generate the TCR beta libraries. The authors' analysis ran thus. The data were analyzed with ImmunoSEQ Analyzer and ImmunoSEQ Data Assistant, and V, D and J gene assignments followed IMGT definitions. Clonality, which ranges from 0 to 1, was calculated by subtracting the normalized Shannon entropy of productive rearrangement frequencies from one. Only overrepresented clonotypes making up at least 0.05% of each patient's repertoire were included in the public clonotype analysis. About a dozen repertoires from age-matched healthy donors, obtained from immuneACCESS, served as clonality controls. TCRdb took this table from immuneACCESS and kept in-frame rearrangements with V and J called. Such tables lack part of the clones; where checked against another copy, unresolved V genes explain under half of the gap, and the rest is unexplained. From that table come the V and J calls and clone size; the DNA was used to work out D and trimming. Across this sample there are 45,000 or so clones, with about 70% seen only once. Approximately 12% of the sample is taken by the ten largest.

Read against the paper, the sample's time point label means: roughly 12 months on ibrutinib. Around 2 micrograms of genomic DNA were extracted from cryopreserved PBMCs for TCR beta library preparation. Longitudinal blood samples from CLL patients on ibrutinib monotherapy were analyzed using high-throughput TCR beta sequencing. Patients were enrolled in a phase 2 open-label single-center ibrutinib monotherapy trial. Unmatched junction bases come to 10, with V trimmed by 1 base and J by 5 bases. The CDR3 covers 15 residues, taking in both the cysteine and the phenylalanine. The read is trimmed to its CDR3 DNA, 45 bases read in frame from base 1. According to the germline V gene (reference sequence), CDR1 reads GTSNPN and CDR2 reads SVGIG.

This sequence uses TRBV30 and TRBJ2-7, and 8 junction bases match TRBD1. This TCR came from a human donor with chronic lymphocytic leukemia. Sequencing used PBMCs, obtained after 12 months of ibrutinib treatment. The nucleotides are TGTGCCTGGAGTGACGGACAGGGCACTCCCCACGAGCAGTACTTC. Its protein is CAWSDGQGTPHEQYF.